This T cell receptor (beta chain) was recorded in a study of cytomegalovirus exposure and HLA in healthy donors (TCRdb year 2017). With respect to the entire study: An earlier analysis of 587 of the donors reported about 260 Gb of sequence data and 90 million to 120 million unique TCR beta sequences obtained from 150 million to 200 million T cells. HLA typing covered class I and class II loci at four-digit resolution. Approximately 310 gigabases of sequencing data and approximately 85 million unique TCR sequences were included in an early release covering roughly 600 HLA-typed donors. Rather than using new phenotypic data, the later analysis identified candidate immune exposures from TCR beta sequences and from how often those sequences occurred across donors. Because of strong linkage in the cohort, 5 or 6 DR-DQ haplotypes were treated as single units for association and clustering. In an earlier analysis of more than 550 of the donors, high-throughput TCR beta sequencing was used to judge whether each TCR beta V gene segment behaved as functional or pseudogenic. Donor age, sex, ethnicity and CMV serostatus were compiled alongside the repertoire data. A later analysis re-examined previously published TCR beta repertoires from 600 to 700 donors and added high-resolution HLA genotyping to investigate patterns of TCR occurrence. The T cell repertoires of 550 to 850 subjects were profiled by immunosequencing and related to cytomegalovirus serostatus. In a later genetic analysis, genome-wide SNP genotypes for about 65% of the roughly 670 donors were used, and that subset was treated as a discovery cohort. In addition to the first cohort of 666 subjects, a separate validation cohort of 120 different subjects was used. The study combined high-throughput TCR immunosequencing, statistical association of individual TCRs with disease status, and machine learning to predict cytomegalovirus infection status. Of the roughly 400 genotyped donors, 70% to 90% were placed in the genetic ancestry cluster associated with self-reported Caucasian donors. Across about 380 genotyped donors of the cohort, an average of about 240,000 unique TCR beta nucleotide sequences per donor were sequenced, and 15% to 20% of those sequences were non-productive. The study aimed to test whether cataloging public T cell receptors could reveal signatures of past pathogen exposure. The number of donors typed differed by locus, with about 629-640 for A, B, C, DRB1 and DQB1, roughly 550 for DQA1, 606 for DPA1, and 472 for DPB1. Every repertoire in the discovery cohort had been generated on one and the same sequencing platform. Study-wide findings and limitations: Most CMV-associated TCR beta chains appeared to be HLA-restricted in a later analysis, and the HLA associations seemed to be driven largely by CMV exposure. Because counts were too low, under 20 rarely observed V segments, including chromosome 9 orphons, were left out of the earlier analysis of a few hundred of the donors. A few of the identified cytomegalovirus-associated TCR beta chains were confirmed in vitro to be specific for cytomegalovirus antigens. In both the original and validation cohorts, the classifier was reported to diagnose cytomegalovirus status with high specificity and sensitivity. Some IMGT-functional V segments, including TRBV6-2 and TRBV6-3, could not be told apart with the 87-base-pair reads, so those segments were excluded. An earlier analysis of roughly 570 of the donors showed that most TCR beta V segments appeared in productive rearrangements either about 87% or about 30% of the time, which broadly matched IMGT annotations. Roughly uniform sequencing depth across donors was assumed in presence/absence analyses, although this assumption may not hold. The authors suggested that the approach could potentially be generalized to other disease states and immunological phenotypes. CMV serostatus was the only immune exposure information available for the cohort. In a later analysis, HLA-associated TCR beta chains showed more clonal expansion and lower generation probabilities than non-associated chains that were equally common. A further reported finding was that TCR beta sequences accurately predicted the HLA-A and HLA-B alleles for most subjects in the first cohort. Strong co-occurrence of HLA alleles, especially DR and DQ, made assigning TCR associations to individual alleles difficult. The sequencing pipeline was judged likely to have produced a cluster of highly shared sequence variants as a technical artifact. Most TCR sequences were observed very rarely across donors, whereas some public TCRs were present in many individuals. In a later genetic analysis, fewer N-insertions in productive TCRs were reported among donors in an Asian-associated ancestry cluster than the roughly 640-donor mean. The study gave a list of 150 to 200 TCR beta chains associated with cytomegalovirus. In this cohort, only TCR beta chains were sequenced, and detectable features were limited by the absence of alpha or paired-chain data. A later analysis found that TCR association rates varied across HLA loci, with DRB1 alleles showing the most associated TCRs and HLA-C alleles the fewest. A later genetic analysis associated a missense DCLRE1C variant with V-gene and J-gene trimming of TCR beta chains, and an independent cohort replicated the association. A later analysis associated approximately 17,000 TCR beta sequences with specific HLA alleles at a false discovery rate of 0.05. In a later analysis, several top co-occurrence clusters were reported to appear linked to parvovirus B19, influenza, CMV and Epstein-Barr virus. Correlated functional status among segregating V segments might be attributable to linkage disequilibrium, but an unknown experimental factor could not be ruled out. Because some donors lacked HLA typing at each locus, the association tests relied only on the typed subset.

Details on this clone: Its antigen remains unidentified. Base qualities are not recorded, but no much larger clone differs from it by a single base.

The cohort comprised hundreds of healthy bone marrow donors. At the time of sampling, all cohort members were nominally healthy, though unrecorded immune exposures were likely present. The donor tested CMV seropositive, placing the donor among the 289 seropositive members of the cohort. A peripheral blood sample was collected from each donor, and TCR beta sequencing was performed on peripheral blood mononuclear cells. Genomic DNA was extracted from the blood cell samples with the Qiagen DNeasy Blood Extraction Kit. As encoded in the germline V gene, CDR1 is KGHSH while CDR2 is LQKENI. V loses 3 bases of germline sequence and J loses 5 bases, and the interval between the two ends is 17 bases. The CDR3 numbers 16 residues from cysteine through phenylalanine. Just CDR3 DNA is preserved here, 48 bases in frame from base 1. The method behind the library was the immunoSEQ multiplex PCR assay. A mixture of 60 forward primers for TCR Vbeta segments and 13 reverse primers for TCR Jbeta segments was used in the multiplex PCR. The CDR3 region of rearranged TCR beta genes was amplified from genomic DNA with a multiplex PCR assay. Amplified TCR beta libraries were sequenced as 87-base-pair reads on the Illumina HiSeq System. Per the authors' processing: A later analysis tallied roughly 78 million unique TCR beta chains across the approximately 670 repertoires, and approximately 12 million of those chains were shared by two or more donors. Raw reads were error-corrected and collapsed into unique sequences by a nearest-neighbor algorithm in which closely related sequences were merged to remove PCR and sequencing errors. To assign V, D and J gene segments, CDR3 sequences were aligned to IMGT reference sequences. For a sequence to be retained, at least a six-nucleotide match to both a V gene segment and a J gene segment was required. Rearrangements were called productive when the CDR3 lacked stop codons and stayed in frame with V and J; all others were non-productive. Following IMGT convention, CDR3 was defined as the stretch from the second conserved V-encoded cysteine up to the conserved J-encoded phenylalanine. Sequences without an unambiguous match to a single V gene segment were excluded from the earlier analysis of about 600 of the donors. An earlier analysis of fewer than 650 of the donors classified V segments as functional when productive rearrangements were above 56.7% and as segregating when the standard deviation between donors was above 5%. A statistical classification framework was developed to diagnose cytomegalovirus status using the catalog of TCR beta chain sequences. V and J gene assignment, in a later analysis, came from comparing TCR nucleotide sequences with IMGT/GENE-DB human TR gene sequences. The TCRdist pipeline was used in a later analysis to assign CDR3 sequences and most-parsimonious VDJ recombination scenarios. In a later analysis, every TCR beta chain was defined by the combination of its CDR3 amino acid sequence and its V-gene family, and reads without a unique V-gene family were dropped. A later analysis removed 592 highly shared, low-generation-probability nucleotide sequences to deal with suspected cross-contamination and a sequencing artifact. For each public chain, a later analysis derived a clonal expansion index from normalized ranks of inferred template counts within each repertoire. In a later analysis, generation probabilities were computed using a VDJ recombination model fitted to out-of-frame rearrangements, and the results were checked against IGoR. Hypergeometric tests were used in a later analysis to score TCR-TCR, TCR-HLA and TCR-CMV co-occurrence, with a repertoire-size bias correction applied to the TCR pairs. To estimate false discovery rates, a later analysis permuted the HLA or CMV assignments 20 times. A later analysis grouped co-occurring TCRs with DBSCAN, adding TCRdist sequence similarity when clustering within HLA-allele-positive subsets. Repertoires with fewer than 30,000 or more than 120,000 public chains, plus five repertoires with anomalous nucleotide sharing, were excluded from co-occurrence clustering. TCRdb's version of the immuneACCESS table is confined to in-frame rearrangements and falls short of the full clone set. An unresolved V gene accounts for under half of the shortfall where checked; the remainder is of unknown origin. The DNA gave D and trimming, while V, J and clone size come from that table. The sample records about 130,000 clones, 75% to 90% of which are singletons. Approximately 6.7% of the sample goes to the ten largest clones.

The receptor was derived from a woman younger than 45 in good health and CMV-seropositive. The sequence is built from TRBV18 and TRBJ1-5; TRBD1 is possibly the D segment (5 matching bases). The source material was PBMCs. Read as DNA, the sequence is TGTGCCAGCTCACCTGTTGAGAGTTGGGGGGATCAGCCCCAGCATTTT. Its translation is CASSPVESWGDQPQHF.